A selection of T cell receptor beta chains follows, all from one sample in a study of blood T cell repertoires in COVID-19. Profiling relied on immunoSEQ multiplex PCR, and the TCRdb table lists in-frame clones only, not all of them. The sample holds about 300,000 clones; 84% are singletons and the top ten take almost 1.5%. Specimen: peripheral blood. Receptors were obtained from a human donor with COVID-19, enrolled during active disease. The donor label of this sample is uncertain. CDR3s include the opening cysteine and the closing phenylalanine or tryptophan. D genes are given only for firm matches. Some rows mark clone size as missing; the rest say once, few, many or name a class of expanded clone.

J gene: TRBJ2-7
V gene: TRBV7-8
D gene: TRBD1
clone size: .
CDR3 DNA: TGTGCCAGCAGCGGGACGGACAGGGGGCTAATCGGGATGTCCTACGAGCAGTACTTC
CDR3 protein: CASSGTDRGLIGMSYEQYF

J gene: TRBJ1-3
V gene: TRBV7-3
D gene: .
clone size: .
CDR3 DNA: TGTGCCAGCAGCCGGGGGGGTACCGGAAACACCATATATTTT
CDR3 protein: CASSRGGTGNTIYF

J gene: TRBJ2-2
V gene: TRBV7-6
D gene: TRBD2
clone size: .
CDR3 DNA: TGTGCCAGCAGACAGCGGGAGGCCCTAGTCACCGGGGAGCTGTTTTTT
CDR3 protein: CASRQREALVTGELFF

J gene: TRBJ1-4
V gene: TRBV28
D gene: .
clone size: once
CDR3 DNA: TGTGCCAGTACTGTGGGCGAGGGTGAAAAACTGTTTTTT
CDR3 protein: CASTVGEGEKLFF

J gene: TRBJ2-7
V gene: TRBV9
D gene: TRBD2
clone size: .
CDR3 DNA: TGTGCCAGCAGCGTATGGGGGGGAGGGACCGACGAGCAGTACTTC
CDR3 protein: CASSVWGGGTDEQYF

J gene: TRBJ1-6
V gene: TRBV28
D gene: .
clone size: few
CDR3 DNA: TGTGCCAGCAGCTTCTTCTCGGGATCACCCCTCCACTTT
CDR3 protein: CASSFFSGSPLHF

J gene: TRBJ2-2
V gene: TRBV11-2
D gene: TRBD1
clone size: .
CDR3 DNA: TGTGCCAGCAGCTTAATAGGGGGCGACACCGGGGAGCTGTTTTTT
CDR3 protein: CASSLIGGDTGELFF

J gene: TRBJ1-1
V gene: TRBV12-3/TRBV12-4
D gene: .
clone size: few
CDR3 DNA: TGTGCCAGCAGCTATTTGCCCTCTGAAGCTTTCTTT
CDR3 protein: CASSYLPSEAFF

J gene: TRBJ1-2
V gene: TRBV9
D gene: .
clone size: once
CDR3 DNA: TGTGCCAGCAGCACAACGGGACACGGCTATGGCTACACCTTC
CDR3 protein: CASSTTGHGYGYTF

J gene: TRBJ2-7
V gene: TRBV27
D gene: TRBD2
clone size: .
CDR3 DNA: TGTGCCAGCCGCGATCCCTCCCCACCCGGGACTAGTTCCTACGAGCAGTACTTC
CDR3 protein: CASRDPSPPGTSSYEQYF

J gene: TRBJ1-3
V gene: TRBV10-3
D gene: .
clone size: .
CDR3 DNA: TGTGCCATCAGCGGACACAGCTCTGGAAACACCATATATTTT
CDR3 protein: CAISGHSSGNTIYF

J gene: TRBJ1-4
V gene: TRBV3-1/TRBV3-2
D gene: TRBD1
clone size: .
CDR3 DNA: TGTGCCAGCAGCCGGCGACAGGGAAATGAAAAACTGTTTTTT
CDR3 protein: CASSRRQGNEKLFF

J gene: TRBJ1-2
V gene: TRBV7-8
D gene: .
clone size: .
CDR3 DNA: TGTGCCAGCAGCGACGGGGGCTATGGCTACACCTTC
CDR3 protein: CASSDGGYGYTF

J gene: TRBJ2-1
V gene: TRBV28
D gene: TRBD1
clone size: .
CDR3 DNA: TGTGCCAGCAACGTCCCGGGACAGGGATACAATGAGCAGTTCTTC
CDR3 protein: CASNVPGQGYNEQFF

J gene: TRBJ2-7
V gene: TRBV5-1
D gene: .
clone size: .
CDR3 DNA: TGCGCCAGCAGCTTGGTTCCGGGAAGCTACGAGCAGTACTTC
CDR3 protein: CASSLVPGSYEQYF

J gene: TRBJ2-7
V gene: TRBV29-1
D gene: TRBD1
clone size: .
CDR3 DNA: TGCAGCGTTGAGCTTTGGACAGGGGCCTACGAGCAGTACTTC
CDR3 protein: CSVELWTGAYEQYF

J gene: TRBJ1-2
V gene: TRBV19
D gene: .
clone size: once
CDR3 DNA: TGTGCCAGTACCCCCTCCGCGGTTGGTGGCTACACCTTC
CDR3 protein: CASTPSAVGGYTF

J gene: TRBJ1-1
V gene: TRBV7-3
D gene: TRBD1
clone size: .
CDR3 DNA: TGTGCCAGCAGCGCCACAGGGGGGAGCACTGAAGCTTTCTTT
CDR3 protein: CASSATGGSTEAFF

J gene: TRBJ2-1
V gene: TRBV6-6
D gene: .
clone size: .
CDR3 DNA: TGTGCCAGCAGTCTGACGGGCTACAATGAGCAGTTCTTC
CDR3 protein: CASSLTGYNEQFF

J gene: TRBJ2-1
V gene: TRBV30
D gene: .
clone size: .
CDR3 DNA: TGTGCCTGGAGTATGGGGCCAAACAATGAGCAGTTCTTC
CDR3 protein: CAWSMGPNNEQFF

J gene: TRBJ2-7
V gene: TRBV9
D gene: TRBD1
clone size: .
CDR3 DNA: TGTGCCAGCAGCGTCGGGACAGGGACCTACGAGCAGTACTTC
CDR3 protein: CASSVGTGTYEQYF

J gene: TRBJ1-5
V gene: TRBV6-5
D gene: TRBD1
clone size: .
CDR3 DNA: TGTGCCAGCGGAGGGACAGCGGGCAGGGGGCCCCAGCATTTT
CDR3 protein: CASGGTAGRGPQHF

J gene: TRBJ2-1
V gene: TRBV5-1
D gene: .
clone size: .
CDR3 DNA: TGCGCCAGCAGCTTGAATCCGGGTCTAAGGCCGTCCTCGAGTGAGCAGTTCTTC
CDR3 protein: CASSLNPGLRPSSSEQFF

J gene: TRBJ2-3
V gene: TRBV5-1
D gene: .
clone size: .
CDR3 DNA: TGCGCCAGCAGCTTGGTTGGGAGTGGGCGAGATACGCAGTATTTT
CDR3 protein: CASSLVGSGRDTQYF

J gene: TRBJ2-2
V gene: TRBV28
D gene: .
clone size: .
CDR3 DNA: TGTGCCAGCAGGGCAGGGGCCGGGGAGCTGTTTTTT
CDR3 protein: CASRAGAGELFF

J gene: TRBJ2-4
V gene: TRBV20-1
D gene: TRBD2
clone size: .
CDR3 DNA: TGCAGTGGTCGGGAGGGCCACATTCAGTACTTC
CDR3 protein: CSGREGHIQYF

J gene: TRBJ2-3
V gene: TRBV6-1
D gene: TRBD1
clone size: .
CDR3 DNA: TGTGCCAGCAGTGAAGAGCTCAGGGGGCCAGATACGCAGTATTTT
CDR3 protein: CASSEELRGPDTQYF

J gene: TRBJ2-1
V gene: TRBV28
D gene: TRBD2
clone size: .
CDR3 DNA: TGTGCCAGCGCGGGACTAGCGGGAGTGGGGCCCTACAATGAGCAGTTCTTC
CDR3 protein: CASAGLAGVGPYNEQFF

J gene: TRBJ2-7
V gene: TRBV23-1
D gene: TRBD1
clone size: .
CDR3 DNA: TGCGCGCTACAACGGGACAGAGACTACGAGCAGTACTTC
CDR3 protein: CALQRDRDYEQYF

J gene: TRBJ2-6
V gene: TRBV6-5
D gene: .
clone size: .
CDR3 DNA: TGTGCCAGCAGGGGGCGGATCTCTGGGGCCAACGTCCTGACTTTC
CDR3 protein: CASRGRISGANVLTF

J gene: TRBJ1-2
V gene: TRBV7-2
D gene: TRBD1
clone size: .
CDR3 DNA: TGTGCCAGCAGAACCTCAGGGGGTGTGGACTATGGCTACACCTTC
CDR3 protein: CASRTSGGVDYGYTF

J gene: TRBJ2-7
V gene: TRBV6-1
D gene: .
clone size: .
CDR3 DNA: TGTGCCAGCAGTGAGGGGGGGGCCTTGCTGTACGAGCAGTACTTC
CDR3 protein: CASSEGGALLYEQYF

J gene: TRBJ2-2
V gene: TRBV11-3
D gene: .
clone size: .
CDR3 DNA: TGTGCCAGCAGCTTATCAGAGGCCGGGGAGCTGTTTTTT
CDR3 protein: CASSLSEAGELFF

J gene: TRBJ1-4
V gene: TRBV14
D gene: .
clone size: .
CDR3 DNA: TGTGCCAGCAGTTCGAGTAGGAGTGTGGAAAAACTGTTTTTT
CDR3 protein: CASSSSRSVEKLFF

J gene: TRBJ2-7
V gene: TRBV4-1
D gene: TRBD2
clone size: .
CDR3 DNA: TGCGCCAGCAGCCAACCCATTGGGGCGGGAGATGCCGAGCAGTACTTC
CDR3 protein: CASSQPIGAGDAEQYF

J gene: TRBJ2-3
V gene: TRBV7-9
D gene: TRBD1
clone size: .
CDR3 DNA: TGTGCCTCACATGGGACAGCCGACACAGATACGCAGTATTTT
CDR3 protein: CASHGTADTDTQYF

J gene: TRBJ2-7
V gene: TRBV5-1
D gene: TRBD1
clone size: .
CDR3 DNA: TGCGCCAGCAGCTTCGGACAGGGGGCTGGTTACGAGCAGTACTTC
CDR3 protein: CASSFGQGAGYEQYF

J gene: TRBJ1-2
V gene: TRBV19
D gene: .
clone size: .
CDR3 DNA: TGTGCCAGTATCCTACGTCTTAACTATGGCTACACCTTC
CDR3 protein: CASILRLNYGYTF

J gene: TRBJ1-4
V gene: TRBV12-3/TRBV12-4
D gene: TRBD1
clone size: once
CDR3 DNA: TGTGCCAGCAGTCTCGGACAGGCGGGACTGTTTTTT
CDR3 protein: CASSLGQAGLFF

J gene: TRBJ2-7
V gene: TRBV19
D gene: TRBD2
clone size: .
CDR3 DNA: TGTGCCAGTAGTCCTCTAGCGGGAGACTCAAGGTCTGGCTACGAGCAGTACTTC
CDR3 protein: CASSPLAGDSRSGYEQYF

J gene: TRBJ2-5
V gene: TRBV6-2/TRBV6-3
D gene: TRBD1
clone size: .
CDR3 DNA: TGTGCCAGCAGTCAACCCAGGGGGCCAGAGACCCAGTACTTC
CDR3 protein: CASSQPRGPETQYF

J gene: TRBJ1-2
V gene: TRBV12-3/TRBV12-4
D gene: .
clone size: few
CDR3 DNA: TGTGCCAGCAGTTTACAGAGGGATAGTGGCTACACCTTC
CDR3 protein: CASSLQRDSGYTF

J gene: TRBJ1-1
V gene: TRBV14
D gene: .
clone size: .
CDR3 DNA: TGTGCCAGCAGCCCCAAGGGGGGGGGATACGACACTGAAGCTTTCTTT
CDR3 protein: CASSPKGGGYDTEAFF

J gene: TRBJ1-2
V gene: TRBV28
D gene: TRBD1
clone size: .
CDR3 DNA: TGTGCCAGCAGTCTAGACAGGGGGATATATGGCTACACCTTC
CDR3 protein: CASSLDRGIYGYTF

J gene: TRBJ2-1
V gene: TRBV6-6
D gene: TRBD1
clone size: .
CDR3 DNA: TGTGCCAGCAGCCTAAGACCGGGACAGGGATATGATGAGCAGTTCTTC
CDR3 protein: CASSLRPGQGYDEQFF

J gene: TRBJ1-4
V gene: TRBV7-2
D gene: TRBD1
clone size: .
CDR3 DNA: TGTGCCAGCAGCTTGGACCCGGGACAGGGGGATGAAAAACTGTTTTTT
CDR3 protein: CASSLDPGQGDEKLFF

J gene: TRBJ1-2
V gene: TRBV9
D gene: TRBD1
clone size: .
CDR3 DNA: TGTGCCAGCAGCGTAGGACAGGGGTTGAAGGATGGCTACACCTTC
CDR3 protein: CASSVGQGLKDGYTF

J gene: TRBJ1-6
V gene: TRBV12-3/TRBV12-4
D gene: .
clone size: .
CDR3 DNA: TGTGCCAGCCGGTTTAACAGCAATTCACCCCTCCACTTT
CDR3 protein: CASRFNSNSPLHF

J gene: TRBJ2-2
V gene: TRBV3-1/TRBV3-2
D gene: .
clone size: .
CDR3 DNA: TGTGCCAGCATAGACTCGACTGATGCCGCAACGAACACCGGGGAGCTGTTTTTT
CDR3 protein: CASIDSTDAATNTGELFF

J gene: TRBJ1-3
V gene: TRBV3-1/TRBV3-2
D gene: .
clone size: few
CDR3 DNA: TGTGCCAGCAGCCAAGGGCCTCACTCTGGAAACACCATATATTTT
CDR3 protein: CASSQGPHSGNTIYF

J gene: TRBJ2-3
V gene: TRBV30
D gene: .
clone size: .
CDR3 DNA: TGTGCCTGGAGTGCCCACGGACAGAGCACAGATACGCAGTATTTT
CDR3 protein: CAWSAHGQSTDTQYF